This T cell receptor beta chain was recorded in a study of T cell repertoires in cytomegalovirus infection. Study outcomes and limitations: CMV-specific HLA-C-restricted TCR beta clonotypes dominated the ex vivo response.

TCRdb used MiXCR to reprocess the reads, holding one entry per CDR3 protein. Seen here are fewer than 200,000 distinct CDR3 sequences, under 15% observed once, and the top ten hold over 20%. The CDR3 loop spans 15 amino acids. Germline lookup yields CDR1 LNHDA and CDR2 SQIVND (reference sequence). V shed 3 bases and J shed 2 bases, with 8 bases lying between them. Remarks on this clonotype: Its antigen is undetermined.

The receptor was derived from a human donor in good health (CMV status not recorded). Some clones in this sample may be carry-over from other donors' samples. The chain is built from TRBV19 and TRBJ2-6; D unresolved. Source material: PBMCs. The CDR3 DNA is TGTGCCAGTAGTATGAAAACAGCTGGGGCCAACGTCCTGACTTTC. Encoded protein: CASSMKTAGANVLTF.